This TCR beta chain is drawn from a study of cytomegalovirus exposure and HLA in healthy donors. Study information: One earlier analysis, a look at around 180 million T cells, found roughly 110 million unique TCR beta sequences.

Note on this clone: Its antigen is still unknown.

PCR amplification relied on 60 Vbeta primers (plus 13 Jbeta primers). Assay used: immunoSEQ multiplex PCR; TCRdb lists only in-frame clones, some missing. Of around 140,000 clones listed, over 70% are singletons. There were likely unrecorded immune exposures, though donors were nominally healthy when sampled. The CDR3 has 15 amino acids. Germline CDR1 and CDR2: SGHDT and YYEEEE. Unmatched junction bases numbered 6, after V lost 4 bases and J lost 0 bases. Study-level findings and limits: A prior analysis recorded that most TCR beta V segments were productive about 87% or about 30% of the time.

The specimen was PBMCs. The sequence derives from a man aged 40-55 years in good health and CMV-seronegative. V and J are TRBV5-6 and TRBJ2-7, with 8 bases identical to TRBD1. The CDR3 here is CASSLWTGSSYEQYF. The CDR3 DNA follows: TGTGCCAGCAGCCTGTGGACAGGGAGCTCCTACGAGCAGTACTTC.